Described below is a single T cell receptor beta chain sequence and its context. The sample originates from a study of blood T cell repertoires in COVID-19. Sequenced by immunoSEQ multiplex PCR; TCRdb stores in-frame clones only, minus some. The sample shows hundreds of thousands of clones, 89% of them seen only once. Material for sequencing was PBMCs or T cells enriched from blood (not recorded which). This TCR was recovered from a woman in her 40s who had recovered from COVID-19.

This CDR3 is CASSQATGAIGGEQYF. DNA of the CDR3: TGCGCCAGCAGCCAAGCGACGGGAGCCATCGGGGGGGAGCAGTACTTC. The rearrangement links TRBV4-1 to TRBJ2-7; 7 nucleotides align to TRBD2. V gave up 1 base and J gave up 7 bases; unmatched junction bases: 13. CDR3 length: 16 residues. Germline V CDR1 and CDR2: MGHRA, YSYEKL.